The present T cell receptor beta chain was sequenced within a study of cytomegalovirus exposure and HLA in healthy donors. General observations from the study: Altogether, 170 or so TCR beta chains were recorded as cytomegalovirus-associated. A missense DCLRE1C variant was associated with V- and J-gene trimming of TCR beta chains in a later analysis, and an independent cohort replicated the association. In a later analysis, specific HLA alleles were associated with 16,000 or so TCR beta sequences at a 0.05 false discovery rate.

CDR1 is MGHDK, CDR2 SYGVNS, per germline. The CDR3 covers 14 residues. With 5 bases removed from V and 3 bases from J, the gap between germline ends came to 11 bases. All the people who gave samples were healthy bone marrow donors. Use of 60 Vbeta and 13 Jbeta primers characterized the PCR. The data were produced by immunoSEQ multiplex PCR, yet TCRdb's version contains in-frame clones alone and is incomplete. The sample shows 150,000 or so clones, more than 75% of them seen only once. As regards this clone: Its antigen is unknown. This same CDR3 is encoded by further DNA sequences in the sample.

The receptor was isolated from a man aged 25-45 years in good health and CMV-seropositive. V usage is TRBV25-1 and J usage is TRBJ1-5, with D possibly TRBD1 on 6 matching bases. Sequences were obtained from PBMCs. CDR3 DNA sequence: TGTGCCAGCAGTAAGGACAGTTCCAATCAGCCCCAGCATTTT. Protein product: CASSKDSSNQPQHF.